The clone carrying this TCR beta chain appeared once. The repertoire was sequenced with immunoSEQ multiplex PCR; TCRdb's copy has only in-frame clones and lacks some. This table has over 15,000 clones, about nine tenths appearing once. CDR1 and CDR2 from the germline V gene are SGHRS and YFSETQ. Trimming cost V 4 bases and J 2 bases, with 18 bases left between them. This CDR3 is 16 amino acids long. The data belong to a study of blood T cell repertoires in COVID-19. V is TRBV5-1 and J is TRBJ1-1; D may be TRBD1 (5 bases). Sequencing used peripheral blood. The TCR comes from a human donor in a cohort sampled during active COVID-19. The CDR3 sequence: CASSPQVGGGNTEAFF. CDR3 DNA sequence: TGCGCCAGCAGCCCCCAGGTGGGGGGAGGAAACACTGAAGCTTTCTTT.